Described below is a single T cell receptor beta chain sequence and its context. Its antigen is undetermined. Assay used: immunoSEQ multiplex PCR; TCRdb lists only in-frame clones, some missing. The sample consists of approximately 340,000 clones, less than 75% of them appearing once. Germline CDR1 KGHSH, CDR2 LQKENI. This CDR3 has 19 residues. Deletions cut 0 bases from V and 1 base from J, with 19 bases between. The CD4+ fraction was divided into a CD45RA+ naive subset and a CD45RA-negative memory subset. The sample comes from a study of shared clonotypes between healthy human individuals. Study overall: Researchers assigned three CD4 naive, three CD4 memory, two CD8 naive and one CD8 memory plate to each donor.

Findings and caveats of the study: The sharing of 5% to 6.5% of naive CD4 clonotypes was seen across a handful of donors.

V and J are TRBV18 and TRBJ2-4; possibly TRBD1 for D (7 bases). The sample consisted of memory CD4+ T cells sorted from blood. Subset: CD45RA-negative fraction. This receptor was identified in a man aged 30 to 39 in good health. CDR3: CASSPPRGQKAGAKNIQYF. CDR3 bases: TGTGCCAGCTCACCACCGAGGGGGCAAAAAGCGGGTGCCAAAAACATTCAGTACTTC.